One and the same sample provided the 27 T cell receptor beta chains below, sequenced in a study of a mutant IDH1 vaccine in newly diagnosed glioma. Stated time point: week 47, end of study. Doses of 300 ug of mutant IDH1 20-mer peptide were given with topical imiquimod. Their cognate antigens are unknown. Sequencing was performed with immunoSEQ multiplex PCR; in TCRdb, only in-frame clones are kept and a portion is missing. Counted here are 30,000 or so clones, over 85% occurring once; the ten biggest clones make up about 2.2%. The specimen was PBMCs, collected from a glioma patient whose treatment included an IDH1 peptide vaccine. These receptors all stem from a man in his forties with glioma.

The V gene is TRBV19, the J gene TRBJ1-2; 7 bases agree with TRBD1. The CDR3 is 14 residues long. CDR1 LNHDA and CDR2 SQIVND come from the germline V gene (reference sequence). Trimming took 3 bases from V and 4 from J; bases not matched to a gene: 5. The CDR3 DNA reads TGTGCCAGTAGTATCCAGGACAGGATCTATGGCTACACCTTC. This gives the protein CASSIQDRIYGYTF.

The chain employs TRBV5-1 and TRBJ1-1; no firm D call. V was trimmed by 2 bases and J by 10 bases, leaving 15 bases between them. This CDR3 has 13 residues. Germline loops: CDR1 SGHRS, CDR2 YFSETQ. The CDR3 DNA follows: TGCGCCAGCAGCTTACACCCGGGAACGGGAGCTTTCTTT. Amino acid sequence: CASSLHPGTGAFF. The complete variable domain, with remaining parts taken from reference TRBV5-1 and TRBJ1-1, reads KAGVTQTPRYLIKTRGQQVTLSCSPISGHRSVSWYQQTPGQGLQFLFEYFSETQRNKGNFPGRFSGRQFSNSRSEMNVSTLELGDSALYLCASSLHPGTGAFFGQGTRLTVV.

A word on this clone: Other DNA sequences in this sample translate to the same CDR3. This rearrangement joins TRBV28 to TRBJ1-1; the match to TRBD1 covers 12 bases. The CDR3 sequence is 17 residues long. Unmatched junction bases numbered 5, after V lost 3 bases and J lost 0 bases. Germline V gives CDR1 MDHEN, CDR2 SYDVKM. The CDR3 region has the DNA TGTGCCAGCAGTTTGACACGGGACAGGGGGCTGAACACTGAAGCTTTCTTT. The encoded protein is CASSLTRDRGLNTEAFF. Full variable domain (remainder filled in from reference TRBV28 and TRBJ1-1): DVKVTQSSRYLVKRTGEKVFLECVQDMDHENMFWYRQDPGLGLRLIYFSYDVKMKEKGDIPEGYSVSREKKERFSLILESASTNQTSMYLCASSLTRDRGLNTEAFFGQGTRLTVV.

The V and J genes are TRBV18 and TRBJ2-1, with 11 positions matching TRBD1. With V trimmed by 5 bases and J by 5 bases, 5 bases remained unmatched. The CDR3 contains 15 residues. Germline loops: CDR1 KGHSH, CDR2 LQKENI. This chain's CDR3 is CASSRDRGMNNEQFF. CDR3 in DNA: TGTGCCAGCTCAAGGGACAGGGGGATGAACAATGAGCAGTTCTTC.

The chain uses TRBV6-1 and TRBJ1-4; maybe TRBD1 (5 bases). The CDR3 consists of 19 residues. Germline V gives CDR1 MNHNS, CDR2 SASEGT. With 0 bases removed from V and 6 bases from J, the gap between germline ends came to 23 bases. The CDR3, as DNA: TGTGCCAGCAGTGAAGCGGGGGGATTCCGGAGGGTAGAGGATGAAAAACTGTTTTTT. It translates to CASSEAGGFRRVEDEKLFF.

The genes are TRBV5-4 and TRBJ2-3; tentatively, D is TRBD2 (7 bases). The V end lost 3 bases, the J end lost 7 bases, and 21 bases lay between the germline ends. This CDR3 has 16 residues. The germline gives CDR1 SGHNT, CDR2 YYREEE (reference sequence). The CDR3 here is CASSSGVGEGENTQYF. Written as DNA, the CDR3 is TGTGCCAGCAGCTCGGGGGTCGGGGAGGGGGAGAATACGCAGTATTTT.

The CDR3 bases are TGTGCCAGCAGCCAGGAACAAGGCGCTGAAGCTTTCTTT. The encoded protein is CASSQEQGAEAFF. The chain joins TRBV5-6 to TRBJ1-1; D is undetermined. The CDR3 sequence is 13 residues long. Deletions cut 4 bases from V and 6 bases from J, with 13 bases between. Germline V lookup: CDR1 SGHDT, CDR2 YYEEEE.

The chain links TRBV11-2 to TRBJ2-5, with D tentatively TRBD1 (5 bases). CDR3 size: 17 residues. V was cut by 1 base and J by 2 bases, with 17 bases left in between. Germline values: CDR1 SGHAT, CDR2 FQNNGV. The CDR3 region has the DNA TGTGCCAGCAGCTTAGTTCAGATTGGGGCAGGGCAAGAGACCCAGTACTTC. As protein: CASSLVQIGAGQETQYF.

By sample share, this clone is medium-sized. The chain is built from TRBV27 and TRBJ2-2; D unresolved. V shed 7 bases and J shed 3 bases, with 6 bases lying between them. The CDR3 runs to 12 residues. The germline V gene encodes CDR1 MNHEY and CDR2 SMNVEV (reference sequence). CDR3 region: CASNGDTGELFF. As DNA, the CDR3 is TGTGCCAGCAACGGCGACACCGGGGAGCTGTTTTTT.

V is TRBV6-6 and J is TRBJ1-5; no definite D call. This CDR3 comprises 15 residues. V shed 5 bases and J shed 1 base, with 12 bases lying between them. Germline-derived CDR1 and CDR2 are MNHNY and SVGAGI (reference sequence). The CDR3 region is CASSPRGSSNQPQHF. As DNA, the CDR3 is TGTGCCAGCAGTCCCCGGGGTAGCAGCAATCAGCCCCAGCATTTT.

The V gene is TRBV7-6, the J gene TRBJ2-7; D call uncertain. The CDR3 extends over 14 amino acids. Trimming removed 3 bases from V and 0 bases from J, with 9 bases in between. Germline-derived CDR1 and CDR2 are SGHVS and FNYEAQ. The CDR3 region is CASSLDGNSYEQYF. The CDR3 DNA follows: TGTGCCAGCAGCTTGGACGGTAACTCCTACGAGCAGTACTTC.

V is TRBV11-3 and J is TRBJ1-1; D is perhaps TRBD1 (5 bases). The CDR3 extends over 14 amino acids. CDR1 is SGHNT and CDR2 is YENEEA in the germline V gene. V was clipped by 5 bases and J by 3 bases, with 13 bases between them. CDR3 DNA: TGTGCCAGCAGCACGGGGCAGGGCGACACTGAAGCTTTCTTT. This translates into CASSTGQGDTEAFF.

The chain has TRBV19 and TRBJ1-5; D might be TRBD1 (6 bases). CDR1 is LNHDA, CDR2 SQIVND, per germline (reference sequence). The V end lost 5 bases, the J end lost 6 bases, and 14 bases lay between the germline ends. The CDR3 totals 14 residues. Here the CDR3 DNA reads TGTGCCAGTAGTGCCGGGACAAGGAGTCAGCCCCAGCATTTT. Translated, it gives CASSAGTRSQPQHF.

This clone was counted a single time. The gene calls are TRBV7-9 and TRBJ2-6; possible D gene TRBD2, 6 bases. Trimming took 4 bases from V and 2 from J, leaving 12 bases between them. This CDR3 contains 16 residues. Germline CDR1 reads SEHNR; CDR2 reads FQNEAQ (reference sequence). CDR3 residues: CASSSAGNPGANVLTF. The CDR3 DNA follows: TGTGCCAGCAGCTCAGCGGGTAACCCTGGGGCCAACGTCCTGACTTTC.

This chain joins TRBV7-2 and TRBJ2-5, with no clear D. CDR1 and CDR2 from the germline V gene are SGHTA and FQGNSA. This CDR3 comprises 13 residues. Trimming pared 3 bases from V and 0 bases from J, leaving 5 bases between. The CDR3 DNA sequence: TGTGCCAGCAGCTTTGAGTACCAAGAGACCCAGTACTTC. It translates to CASSFEYQETQYF.

The V call is TRBV5-1, the J call TRBJ2-2; unclear D gene. CDR1 SGHRS and CDR2 YFSETQ come from the germline V gene. V lost 0 bases, J lost 4 bases, and 7 bases lay in between. The CDR3 spans 14 residues. This CDR3 reads CASSLALSTGELFF. CDR3 sequence (DNA): TGCGCCAGCAGCTTGGCCCTCAGCACCGGGGAGCTGTTTTTT. The variable domain in full, completed from reference TRBV5-1 and TRBJ2-2, reads KAGVTQTPRYLIKTRGQQVTLSCSPISGHRSVSWYQQTPGQGLQFLFEYFSETQRNKGNFPGRFSGRQFSNSRSEMNVSTLELGDSALYLCASSLALSTGELFFGEGSRLTVL.

The V gene is TRBV10-3, the J gene TRBJ1-5; 7 nucleotides line up with TRBD1. The V and J ends lost 3 bases and 1 base, in that order; junction bases with no gene match: 3. Per germline, CDR1 ENHRY and CDR2 SYGVKD. CDR3 size: 15 residues. The DNA of the CDR3 is TGTGCCATCAGTGAAAACAGGGGAAGCAATCAGCCCCAGCATTTT. It encodes CAISENRGSNQPQHF.

This clone occurred a few times. The chain couples TRBV4-2 to TRBJ1-5; a possible D gene is TRBD1 (6 bases). Per germline, CDR1 LGHNA and CDR2 YNFKEQ. The CDR3 has 18 residues. Trimming stripped 0 bases from V and 0 bases from J, with 15 bases between. The CDR3 loop reads CASSQEGGGEGSNQPQHF. In DNA, the CDR3 is TGTGCCAGCAGCCAAGAGGGGGGGGGCGAGGGTAGCAATCAGCCCCAGCATTTT.

The sample holds one count of this clone. The rearrangement joins TRBV2 to TRBJ1-2; 8 bases agree with TRBD1. CDR3 length: 13 amino acids. CDR1 is SNHLY, CDR2 FYNNEI, per germline. J was trimmed by 6 bases and V by 5 bases; bases with no gene match: 5. The CDR3 is CASSLRTGNGYTF. The CDR3 DNA reads TGTGCCAGCAGTCTACGGACAGGGAATGGCTACACCTTC.

This clone was recorded once. V and J are TRBV2 and TRBJ2-2, with 15 bases that match TRBD2. Germline CDR1 SNHLY, CDR2 FYNNEI. The length of the CDR3 is 15 residues. The trim removed 5 bases at V and 6 bases at J, leaving 1 base unmatched. The DNA for the CDR3 is TGTGCCAGCAGTAGGACTAGCGGGAGGGCCGGGGAGCTGTTTTTT. Protein product: CASSRTSGRAGELFF.

The V and J genes are TRBV10-3 and TRBJ2-5, with 11 bases fitting TRBD2. This CDR3 has 15 amino acids. V was pared by 2 bases and J by 4 bases, with 3 bases of the junction left unmatched. Germline V gene data show CDR1 as ENHRY and CDR2 as SYGVKD. The CDR3 here is CAISEVAGGPETQYF. For the CDR3, the DNA is TGTGCCATCAGTGAGGTAGCGGGAGGGCCAGAGACCCAGTACTTC.

The J gene is TRBJ1-5, the V gene TRBV6-5, with D possibly TRBD1 on 6 matching bases. Germline CDR1 MNHEY, CDR2 SVGAGI. V was trimmed by 8 bases and J by 2 bases, leaving 13 bases between them. The CDR3 sequence is 14 residues long. CDR3 coding DNA: TGTGCCAGCGGGCGCGGGGGCGGCAATCAGCCCCAGCATTTT. Amino acids: CASGRGGGNQPQHF.

The chain uses TRBV5-6 and TRBJ2-7; D is possibly TRBD1 (6 bases). Per germline, CDR1 SGHDT and CDR2 YYEEEE. The CDR3 contains 14 residues. Trimming removed 2 bases at V and 5 bases at J, with 14 bases between. The CDR3 coding sequence is TGTGCCAGCAGCTTTGGCAGGGGAAGAGACGAGCAGTACTTC. Protein product: CASSFGRGRDEQYF.

The CDR3: CASSAVWTGETEAFF. As DNA, the CDR3 is TGTGCCAGCAGTGCCGTATGGACAGGGGAAACTGAAGCTTTCTTT. The chain is built from TRBV6-1 and TRBJ1-1; 9 nucleotides agree with TRBD1. Per the germline V gene, CDR1 is MNHNS and CDR2 is SASEGT. The length of the CDR3 is 15 residues. J was trimmed by 5 bases and V by 4 bases; bases with no gene match: 8.

This clone was found a few times. V usage is TRBV6-4 and J usage is TRBJ1-1; D is undetermined. Between the trimmed V and J ends, which lost 4 bases and 1 base, there was a span of 10 bases. The CDR3 sequence is 14 residues long. The germline gives CDR1 MRHNA, CDR2 SNTAGT. CDR3 sequence reads: CASSAFGENTEAFF. Written as DNA, the CDR3 is TGTGCCAGCAGTGCCTTTGGGGAGAACACTGAAGCTTTCTTT.

This chain connects TRBV27 to TRBJ2-3; 9 nucleotides align to TRBD1. The germline V gene encodes CDR1 MNHEY and CDR2 SMNVEV (reference sequence). V dropped 6 bases and J dropped 4; count of bases not matched to a gene: 11. The CDR3 loop spans 16 amino acids. As DNA, the CDR3 is TGTGCCAGCAGCTCCTCGAGGGGGACAGGGCCAGATACGCAGTATTTT. It specifies CASSSSRGTGPDTQYF.

The chain carries TRBV18 and TRBJ2-2; the D gene is possibly TRBD1 (6 bases). The length of the CDR3 is 16 residues. In germline, CDR1 is KGHSH, CDR2 LQKENI. The ends were cut back, 4 bases at V and 1 base at J, with 13 bases in the middle. The CDR3 sequence is CASSRRDTENTGELFF. Written as DNA, the CDR3 is TGTGCCAGCTCACGTAGGGACACCGAGAACACCGGGGAGCTGTTTTTT.